This T cell receptor (beta chain) was sequenced in a study of follicular helper T cells after annual influenza vaccination. Across the whole study: After each seasonal flu vaccination, blood came on days 0, 7 and 28.

The V gene end was trimmed by 8 bases and the J gene end by 2 bases; junction bases not matched to a gene: 5. This CDR3 is 13 amino acids long. From germline, CDR1 is ENHRY and CDR2 SYGVKD. Time point reported: 2014-2015 season, 7 days after vaccination. Donors were community-dwelling with no influenza vaccine in the prior 6 months. Cells are cTfh (non-naive CD4+CXCR5+PD-1+), split by ICOS and CD38 into double-positive or double-negative. TCRdb keeps only in-frame clones here, not all; method: immunoSEQ multiplex PCR. The sample has 6,000 to 9,500 clones; approximately 87% are singletons. This chain connects TRBV10-3 to TRBJ2-7; 8 bases are shared with TRBD1. The sequence derives from an adult who received the influenza vaccine. Sequenced here: CXCR5+ CD38- circulating T follicular helper cells from blood, sampled 7 days after influenza vaccination. Regarding subset: circulating Tfh, non-naive CD4+CXCR5+PD-1+ (ICOS+CD38+ or ICOS-CD38-). The CDR3 spells CAISRGQAYEQYF. The CDR3 DNA reads TGTGCCATCTCCCGGGGACAGGCCTACGAGCAGTACTTC.